The next 4 T cell receptor beta chains were all read from a single sample in a study of control samples from healthy donors and cancer patients. Using immunoSEQ multiplex PCR, the repertoire was profiled, and TCRdb retains in-frame clones only, with some absent. Of more than 100,000 clones listed, approximately 89% are singletons. The sequencing sample was made of blood. These receptors were obtained from a man younger than 30 in good health.

J is TRBJ2-1 and V is TRBV27; 7 nucleotides agree with TRBD1. This CDR3 is 18 amino acids long. J lost 2 bases, V lost 2 bases, and 12 bases had no gene match. CDR1 is MNHEY and CDR2 is SMNVEV in the germline V gene (reference sequence). The CDR3 here is CASSLVWDRRKTYNEQFF. In nucleotides, the CDR3 is TGTGCCAGCAGTTTAGTCTGGGACAGAAGAAAAACCTACAATGAGCAGTTCTTC.

This chain joins TRBV12-5 and TRBJ1-1; no clear D. Trimming cost V 1 base and J 3 bases, with 6 bases left between them. The length of the CDR3 is 13 residues. Per germline, CDR1 LGHNT and CDR2 FRNRAP. CDR3 nucleotide sequence: TGTGCTAGTGGTTTGGCTCACCACACTGAAGCTTTCTTT. Translated, it gives CASGLAHHTEAFF.

This sequence joins TRBV4-1 and TRBJ1-2; no firm D call. The CDR3 sequence is 13 residues long. The V end lost 1 base, the J end lost 6 bases, and 9 bases lay between the germline ends. Germline V lookup: CDR1 MGHRA, CDR2 YSYEKL. This chain's CDR3 is CASSQGRTDGYTF. The CDR3, as DNA: TGCGCCAGCAGCCAAGGGAGGACGGATGGCTACACCTTC.

The chain links TRBV5-4 to TRBJ1-1; tentatively, D is TRBD1 (6 bases). This CDR3 is built from 14 residues. Germline values: CDR1 SGHNT, CDR2 YYREEE (reference sequence). V was shortened by 4 bases and J by 0 bases, with 10 bases between the two germline ends. CDR3 sequence: CASSIGQLNTEAFF. CDR3 DNA sequence: TGTGCCAGCAGCATAGGACAGTTGAACACTGAAGCTTTCTTT.